A single sample is the source of the 22 T cell receptor beta chains below, sequenced in a study of Ad26.COV2.S vaccination and SARS-CoV-2 variants. Specified treatment: 15 to 20 received Ad26.COV2.S at low or high dose, single or two shots; several received placebo; per-sample allocation not given. It was on day 63 after the first vaccine or placebo injection that samples were taken. Profiled with immunoSEQ multiplex PCR; TCRdb holds only in-frame clones, not every one. The data contain 300,000 to 350,000 clones, about nine tenths of them singletons. The sample consisted of peripheral blood, taken in a trial of Ad26.COV2.S vaccine versus placebo. These receptors were taken from a person between 18 and 65 years old who received the Ad26.COV2.S COVID-19 vaccine or a placebo.

The V call is TRBV19, the J call TRBJ2-7; 7 bases map to TRBD1. This CDR3 is 16 amino acids long. Trimming removed 5 bases from V and 4 bases from J; junction bases left unmatched: 14. CDR1 LNHDA and CDR2 SQIVND come from the germline V gene (reference sequence). CDR3 nucleotides: TGTGCCAGTAGTGACACCCGGGACAGAAGCCCTTACGAGCAGTACTTC. Residues: CASSDTRDRSPYEQYF.

This sequence joins TRBV28 and TRBJ2-7; the D gene could be TRBD1 or TRBD2 (5 bases each). Trimming shortened V by 8 bases and J by 1 base, and 12 bases separated the two germline ends. CDR3 length: 13 amino acids. Germline V CDR1 and CDR2: MDHEN, SYDVKM. The CDR3 region is CASQGDRSYEQYF. The CDR3 nucleotides are TGTGCCAGCCAGGGAGATCGGTCCTACGAGCAGTACTTC.

The CDR3 bases are TGTGCCAGCAGTCCCCTGAACAGGGTCCACTATGGCTACACCTTC. Amino acid sequence: CASSPLNRVHYGYTF. J is TRBJ1-2 and V is TRBV11-2; TRBD1 is a possible D gene (6 bases). The CDR3 covers 15 residues. CDR1 is SGHAT, CDR2 FQNNGV, per germline. Trimming left V 6 bases short and J 3 bases short, with 17 bases between.

The chain is built from TRBV27 and TRBJ2-7; 7 bases align to TRBD1. CDR1 and CDR2 (germline): MNHEY, SMNVEV (reference sequence). V lost 4 bases and J lost 3; bases outside the gene matches: 6. The CDR3 loop spans 14 amino acids. In DNA, the CDR3 is TGTGCCAGCAGTTCACTCACAGGGGTCTACGAGCAGTACTTC. Its translation: CASSSLTGVYEQYF.

In this sample, this clone turned up many times. V and J are TRBV19 and TRBJ2-1, with a possible D match to TRBD1 (5 bases). The CDR3 length is 14 residues. Germline V gene lookup returns CDR1 LNHDA and CDR2 SQIVND (reference sequence). Deletions cut 6 bases from V and 7 bases from J, with 16 bases between. The CDR3: CASSPIPPGNEQFF. CDR3 sequence (DNA): TGTGCCAGTAGCCCTATACCCCCAGGGAATGAGCAGTTCTTC.

This chain connects TRBV18 to TRBJ2-3; the D is unclear. The germline V and J ends were trimmed by 1 base and 2 bases, with 7 bases remaining between them. The V gene's germline CDR1 is KGHSH and CDR2 LQKENI. The CDR3 runs 14 residues. The CDR3 DNA is TGTGCCAGCTCACCACAAAACCCCACAGATACGCAGTATTTT. It is translated as CASSPQNPTDTQYF.

This sequence joins TRBV6-5 and TRBJ1-2; perhaps TRBD1 as D (6 bases). Trimming stripped 2 bases from V and 3 bases from J, with 13 bases between. From germline, CDR1 is MNHEY and CDR2 SVGAGI. The CDR3 is made up of 15 amino acids. The CDR3 DNA is TGTGCCAGCAGTTACGTCCAGGGGAAAGACTATGGCTACACCTTC. This codes for CASSYVQGKDYGYTF.

This chain links TRBV6-4 with TRBJ1-6, with D possibly matching TRBD1 (5 bases). CDR1 is MRHNA, CDR2 SNTAGT, per germline. There are 15 residues in the CDR3. Trimming stripped 6 bases from V and 5 bases from J, with 14 bases between. CDR3 amino acids: CASSRGEGDNSPLHF. The CDR3 bases are TGTGCCAGCAGCCGGGGCGAGGGAGATAATTCACCCCTCCACTTT.

The chain links TRBV14 to TRBJ2-7, with D perhaps assigned TRBD1 or TRBD2 (5 bases each). Deletions cut 5 bases from V and 0 bases from J, with 17 bases between. The CDR3 is made up of 16 amino acids. From germline, CDR1 is SGHDN and CDR2 FVKESK. CDR3 in DNA: TGTGCCAGCAGCTCGCAACGTGGGACCGCCTCCTACGAGCAGTACTTC. Residues: CASSSQRGTASYEQYF. Together with reference TRBV14 and TRBJ2-7, the CDR3 gives the full variable domain: EAGVTQFPSHSVIEKGQTVTLRCDPISGHDNLYWYRRVMGKEIKFLLHFVKESKQDESGMPNNRFLAERTGGTYSTLKVQPAELEDSGVYFCASSSQRGTASYEQYFGPGTRLTVT.

This chain connects TRBV5-1 to TRBJ1-5; D call uncertain. The ends were cut back, 4 bases at V and 6 bases at J, with 8 bases in the middle. The length of the CDR3 is 12 residues. Germline CDR1 SGHRS, CDR2 YFSETQ. In DNA form, the CDR3 reads TGCGCCAGCAGCCTGGACGGTCAGCCCCAGCATTTT. Translating it yields CASSLDGQPQHF.

This clone was seen a single time. The genes are TRBV4-2 and TRBJ2-3; 13 nucleotides align to TRBD2. The length of the CDR3 is 15 residues. Germline V lookup: CDR1 LGHNA, CDR2 YNFKEQ. V gave up 8 bases and J gave up 6 bases; unmatched junction bases: 8. CDR3 coding DNA: TGTGCCAGCGGCCTACTAGCGGGAGGGGCTGATACGCAGTATTTT. Translated: CASGLLAGGADTQYF.

V and J are TRBV28 and TRBJ1-4; tentatively, D is TRBD1 (5 bases). CDR1 is MDHEN, CDR2 SYDVKM, per germline. The CDR3 consists of 13 residues. V shed 5 bases and J shed 8 bases, with 12 bases lying between them. CDR3 coding DNA: TGTGCCAGCAGTAAGCAGGGCCTCGAAAAACTGTTTTTT. Translating gives CASSKQGLEKLFF.

The chain employs TRBV19 and TRBJ2-1, with D unclear. The length of the CDR3 is 13 residues. V was trimmed by 8 bases and J by 4 bases, leaving 12 bases between them. Per germline, CDR1 LNHDA and CDR2 SQIVND (reference sequence). Here the CDR3 reads CASGEVGYNEQFF. CDR3 nucleotide sequence: TGTGCCAGTGGTGAGGTGGGATACAATGAGCAGTTCTTC.

The V call is TRBV29-1, the J call TRBJ2-7; 9 bases match TRBD1. The CDR3 runs 12 residues. CDR1 and CDR2 from the germline V gene are SQVTM and ANQGSEA. V lost 6 bases and J lost 2; bases outside the gene matches: 2. For the CDR3, the DNA is TGCAGCGTCCGGACAGGGGCCTACGAGCAGTACTTC. Amino acid sequence: CSVRTGAYEQYF.

This clone was observed once. The chain links TRBV18 to TRBJ1-2; unclear D gene. From germline, CDR1 is KGHSH and CDR2 LQKENI. This CDR3 has 15 amino acids. Trimming cost V 3 bases and J 7 bases, with 18 bases left between them. This CDR3 is CASSPEKRASGGYTF. As DNA, the CDR3 is TGTGCCAGCTCACCCGAAAAGAGGGCGTCAGGTGGCTACACCTTC.

Points on this clone: Distinct nucleotide sequences in the sample also encode this CDR3. This sequence joins TRBV5-4 and TRBJ2-5; the match to TRBD2 covers 11 bases. The CDR3 is 15 residues long. The germline gives CDR1 SGHNT, CDR2 YYREEE (reference sequence). The V segment lost 1 base and the J segment 2 bases; nucleotides outside the gene matches: 1. As DNA, the CDR3 is TGTGCCAGCAGCTTGAGACTAGCGGGGCAAGAGACCCAGTACTTC. Translation: CASSLRLAGQETQYF.

The chain employs TRBV4-3 and TRBJ1-5; D gene unclear. CDR1 and CDR2 (germline): LGHNA, YSLEER. This CDR3 region has 16 residues. The V gene lost 1 base and the J gene lost 2 bases, with 12 bases spanning the gap. CDR3 sequence (DNA): TGCGCCAGCAGCCAAGGTCTAAGGTTGGGCAATCAGCCCCAGCATTTT. Translated: CASSQGLRLGNQPQHF.

The chain carries TRBV9 and TRBJ2-5; 11 nucleotides align to TRBD2. J gave up 2 bases and V 0 bases, and 9 bases lay outside the gene matches. CDR1 SGDLS and CDR2 YYNGEE come from the germline V gene. This CDR3 has 18 amino acids. The CDR3 DNA follows: TGTGCCAGCAGCGTAGCTTCAGGGACTAGCGGTTCTCAAGAGACCCAGTACTTC. As protein: CASSVASGTSGSQETQYF.

The chain employs TRBV20-1 and TRBJ1-1; D uncertain. Germline CDR1 DFQATT, CDR2 SNEGSKA (reference sequence). Trimming shortened V by 3 bases and J by 2 bases, and 10 bases separated the two germline ends. The CDR3 spans 13 residues. This CDR3 is CSASRESNTEAFF. The CDR3 DNA reads as TGCAGTGCTAGTAGGGAGAGTAACACTGAAGCTTTCTTT.

The DNA of the CDR3 is TGTGCCAGCAGTTTACCGGGACTAGTGTACAATGAGCAGTTCTTC. Translated: CASSLPGLVYNEQFF. The V gene is TRBV25-1, the J gene TRBJ2-1; 8 nucleotides line up with TRBD2. The ends lost 5 bases at V and 4 bases at J; junction bases unmatched: 7. CDR3 length: 15 amino acids. Germline CDR1 is MGHDK and CDR2 is SYGVNS.

The chain recombines TRBV4-2 with TRBJ1-5; unclear D gene. The CDR3 is made up of 15 amino acids. V lost 3 bases and J lost 2, with 11 bases in between. The germline gives CDR1 LGHNA, CDR2 YNFKEQ. The CDR3 here is CASSQKGGGNQPQHF. In DNA, the CDR3 is TGTGCCAGCAGCCAGAAGGGAGGTGGCAATCAGCCCCAGCATTTT.

The chain links TRBV19 to TRBJ2-1; D possibly corresponds to TRBD2 (5 bases). The germline CDR1 and CDR2 sequences are LNHDA and SQIVND (reference sequence). This CDR3 spans 13 amino acids. V lost 1 base and J lost 7, with 8 bases in between. CDR3 in amino acids: CASSIGSGNEQFF. CDR3 bases: TGTGCCAGTAGTATAGGCAGCGGTAATGAGCAGTTCTTC.